The clone carrying this T cell receptor beta chain appeared many times. The source of the sample is a study of response to subunit inactivated influenza vaccine. TCRdb independently ran MiXCR on the RT-PCR reads; one entry per CDR3 protein. The profile shows about 570,000 distinct CDR3 sequences, approximately 11% of them singletons. The CDR3 covers 22 residues. J lost 0 bases, V lost 1 base, and 22 bases had no gene match. Germline V gene data show CDR1 as MDHEN and CDR2 as SYDVKM. The sample also formed part of further work on T cells expressing NK-cell markers. That report adds: It was by 5'RACE template switching with UMIs that TCR beta cDNA was made.

This receptor was identified in a man aged 50 or older who received an inactivated influenza vaccine. The chain couples TRBV28 to TRBJ2-7; 9 bases map to TRBD2. The sample was PBMCs from blood, taken on the day of vaccination. CDR3 coding DNA: TGTGCCAGCAGTTTATTCTTGGGGTCGGAAGGTAGCGGGAGAGTTAGCTCCTACGAGCAGTACTTC. Translation gives CASSLFLGSEGSGRVSSYEQYF.